Listed here are 14 T cell receptor beta chains from one sample, sequenced in a study of chemoradiotherapy in HPV16-positive cancers. The protocol was immunoSEQ multiplex PCR, while the TCRdb copy is restricted to in-frame clones and leaves out a portion. The sample lists about 24,000 clones; about 90% were seen once. The material sequenced was blood, taken from a patient who underwent chemoradiotherapy. The receptor set was obtained from a human donor with HPV-associated anogenital cancer.

The V gene is TRBV9, the J gene TRBJ1-3, with TRBD1 as a possible D gene (5 bases). Germline CDR1 SGDLS, CDR2 YYNGEE. This CDR3 comprises 15 residues. The V end was cut by 0 bases, the J end by 3 bases, with 10 bases between. This CDR3 reads CASSVAAGLGNTIYF. In DNA, the CDR3 is TGTGCCAGCAGCGTAGCGGCAGGGCTTGGAAACACCATATATTTT.

The V gene is TRBV5-1, the J gene TRBJ2-3; D may be TRBD2 (7 bases). Between the trimmed V and J ends, which lost 1 base and 1 base, there was a span of 10 bases. The V gene's germline CDR1 is SGHRS and CDR2 YFSETQ. This CDR3 contains 15 residues. This CDR3 is CASSLRGAGTDTQYF. CDR3 DNA: TGCGCCAGCAGCTTGCGGGGGGCTGGCACAGATACGCAGTATTTT. Filled out from reference TRBV5-1 and TRBJ2-3, the complete variable domain reads KAGVTQTPRYLIKTRGQQVTLSCSPISGHRSVSWYQQTPGQGLQFLFEYFSETQRNKGNFPGRFSGRQFSNSRSEMNVSTLELGDSALYLCASSLRGAGTDTQYFGPGTRLTVL.

The rearrangement links TRBV5-4 to TRBJ2-6, with D unresolved. V lost 0 bases and J lost 8, with 6 bases in between. The CDR3 is made up of 13 amino acids. The V gene's germline CDR1 is SGHNT and CDR2 YYREEE (reference sequence). CDR3 loop: CASSLVTSNVLTF. The CDR3 DNA sequence: TGTGCCAGCAGCTTGGTAACATCCAACGTCCTGACTTTC.

The chain is built from TRBV19 and TRBJ2-6; TRBD1 matches at 7 bases. The CDR3 spans 15 residues. J gave up 0 bases and V 8 bases, and 4 bases lay outside the gene matches. CDR1 and CDR2 (germline): LNHDA, SQIVND (reference sequence). The CDR3 here is CASSQGSSGANVLTF. In DNA form, the CDR3 reads TGTGCCAGTTCACAGGGGTCCTCTGGGGCCAACGTCCTGACTTTC.

The V call is TRBV6-1, the J call TRBJ1-2; TRBD1 matches 7 bases. V shed 1 base, J shed 4 bases, and the junction held 6 bases outside the gene matches. CDR3 size: 15 residues. In germline, CDR1 is MNHNS, CDR2 SASEGT. CDR3 residues: CASSEGQGGIYGYTF. CDR3 DNA: TGTGCCAGCAGTGAAGGGCAGGGGGGAATCTATGGCTACACCTTC.

The count of this clone is one. The chain uses TRBV6-1 and TRBJ1-6, with TRBD1 matching over 7 bases. The germline V gene encodes CDR1 MNHNS and CDR2 SASEGT. The J segment lost 2 bases and the V segment lost 7 bases, leaving 5 bases of the junction unmatched. CDR3 size: 15 residues. CDR3 nucleotides: TGTGCCAGCACCTCCGGGACAGCCTATAATTCACCCCTCCACTTT. Translated, it gives CASTSGTAYNSPLHF.

The CDR3 is CASMPGQGLNYGYTF. CDR3 nucleotide sequence: TGCGCCAGCATGCCGGGACAGGGACTTAACTATGGCTACACCTTC. The rearrangement joins TRBV4-1 to TRBJ1-2; 9 nucleotides match TRBD1. This CDR3 spans 15 amino acids. Trimming cost V 7 bases and J 1 base; bases outside gene matches: 7. The germline V gene has CDR1 MGHRA and CDR2 YSYEKL.

This chain connects TRBV11-2 to TRBJ2-5, with 10 positions matching TRBD2. V was pared by 5 bases and J by 3 bases, with 9 bases of the junction left unmatched. The CDR3 is 16 amino acids. CDR1 and CDR2 from the germline V gene are SGHAT and FQNNGV. CDR3 in DNA: TGTGCCAGCAGCAAGCTAGCGGGGGAGGTTGAAGAGACCCAGTACTTC. Translating it yields CASSKLAGEVEETQYF.

This chain joins TRBV6-1 and TRBJ1-2, with D uncertain. The CDR3 runs 14 residues. The V end lost 0 bases, the J end lost 8 bases, and 13 bases lay between the germline ends. Germline assignment: CDR1 MNHNS and CDR2 SASEGT. The CDR3 DNA is TGTGCCAGCAGTGAAGCCTTGGCGGCTGGGGGCTACACCTTC. Protein product: CASSEALAAGGYTF.

DNA for the CDR3: TGTGCCAGTAGTATAAGTGGAACAGGACCAAATGAAAAACTGTTTTTT. Residues: CASSISGTGPNEKLFF. V usage is TRBV19 and J usage is TRBJ1-4, with D possibly matching TRBD1 (5 bases). CDR3 length: 16 amino acids. Germline CDR1 reads LNHDA; CDR2 reads SQIVND (reference sequence). V lost 2 bases, J lost 5 bases, and 15 bases lay in between.

The V gene is TRBV7-6, the J gene TRBJ1-2, with no clear D. There are 15 residues in the CDR3. Germline V gene lookup returns CDR1 SGHVS and CDR2 FNYEAQ. V was trimmed by 1 base and J by 3 bases, leaving 12 bases between them. The CDR3: CASSLGEGPYYGYTF. CDR3 DNA: TGTGCCAGCAGCTTAGGGGAGGGCCCTTACTATGGCTACACCTTC.

In this sample, this clone turned up a few times. J is TRBJ2-7 and V is TRBV5-4; 14 bases agree with TRBD2. This CDR3 comprises 15 residues. Germline V gives CDR1 SGHNT, CDR2 YYREEE (reference sequence). Trimming took 6 bases from V and 4 from J; bases not matched to a gene: 6. CDR3 sequence reads: CASTQGTSGSYEQYF. As DNA, the CDR3 is TGTGCCAGCACCCAGGGGACTAGCGGGAGTTACGAGCAGTACTTC.

The CDR3 sequence: CASSQESGTGGGLTQYF. The DNA of the CDR3 is TGCGCCAGCAGCCAAGAATCCGGGACAGGGGGCGGGCTTACGCAGTATTTT. The chain recombines TRBV4-3 with TRBJ2-3; 12 bases are shared with TRBD1. The CDR3 is made up of 17 amino acids. After removal of 0 bases from V and 8 bases from J, the junction contained 9 bases not matched to a gene. CDR1 is LGHNA, CDR2 YSLEER, per germline.

This rearrangement joins TRBV5-1 to TRBJ2-5; TRBD2 agrees at 7 bases. Germline lookup yields CDR1 SGHRS and CDR2 YFSETQ. This CDR3 contains 15 residues. Unmatched junction bases numbered 8, after V lost 4 bases and J lost 2 bases. This CDR3 is CASSLGTTSQETQYF. In nucleotides, the CDR3 is TGCGCCAGCAGCCTTGGGACTACCTCGCAAGAGACCCAGTACTTC. The full variable domain, in which reference TRBV5-1 and TRBJ2-5 provide the parts outside the CDR3, is KAGVTQTPRYLIKTRGQQVTLSCSPISGHRSVSWYQQTPGQGLQFLFEYFSETQRNKGNFPGRFSGRQFSNSRSEMNVSTLELGDSALYLCASSLGTTSQETQYFGPGTRLLVL.